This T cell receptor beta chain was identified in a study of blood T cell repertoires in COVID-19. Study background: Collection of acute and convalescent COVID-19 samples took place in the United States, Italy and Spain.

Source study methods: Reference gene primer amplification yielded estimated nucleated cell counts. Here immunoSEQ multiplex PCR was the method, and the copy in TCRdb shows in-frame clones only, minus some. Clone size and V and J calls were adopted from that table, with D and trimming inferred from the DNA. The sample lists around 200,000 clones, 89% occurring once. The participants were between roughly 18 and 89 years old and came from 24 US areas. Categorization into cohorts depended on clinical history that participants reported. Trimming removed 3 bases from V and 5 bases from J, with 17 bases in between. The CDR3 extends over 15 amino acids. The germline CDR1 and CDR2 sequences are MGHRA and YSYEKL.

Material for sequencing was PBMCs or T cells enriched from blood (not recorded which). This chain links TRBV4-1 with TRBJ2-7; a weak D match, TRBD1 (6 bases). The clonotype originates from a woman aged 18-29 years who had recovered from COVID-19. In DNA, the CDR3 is TGCGCCAGCAGCCAGGCGACAGGATGGGTAAACGAGCAGTACTTC. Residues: CASSQATGWVNEQYF.